The 15 T cell receptor beta chains below come from one sample, sequenced in a study of cytomegalovirus exposure and HLA in healthy donors. The PCR employed 60 Vbeta primers together with 13 Jbeta primers. Produced via immunoSEQ multiplex PCR; TCRdb's table is partial and in-frame only. The table for this sample gives roughly 200,000 clones. The sequenced sample was PBMCs. The source of these receptors is a man younger than 45 in good health and CMV-seronegative.

This chain uses TRBV27 with TRBJ1-1; 9 nucleotides match TRBD1. Germline CDR1 reads MNHEY; CDR2 reads SMNVEV (reference sequence). The CDR3 spans 18 residues. The ends lost 7 bases at V and 1 base at J; junction bases unmatched: 16. CDR3 nucleotides: TGTGCCAGCACCTCGGGACAGGGAGTACGTGTGGGGAACACTGAAGCTTTCTTT. It is translated as CASTSGQGVRVGNTEAFF.

V is TRBV10-1 and J is TRBJ1-1; D not resolved. The germline CDR1 and CDR2 sequences are WNHNN and SYGVQD (reference sequence). This CDR3 comprises 12 residues. Trimming stripped 6 bases from V and 8 bases from J, with 13 bases between. The CDR3 is CASRGPSGEAFF. The CDR3 DNA sequence: TGCGCCAGCAGAGGCCCCTCCGGGGAAGCTTTCTTT.

V usage is TRBV19 and J usage is TRBJ2-5; the match to TRBD2 covers 8 bases. This CDR3 comprises 14 residues. V trimming: 7 bases; J trimming: 5 bases; junction bases outside the gene matches: 9. The germline V gene has CDR1 LNHDA and CDR2 SQIVND (reference sequence). CDR3 sequence reads: CASTSGSGPETQYF. As DNA, the CDR3 is TGTGCCAGTACCAGCGGGAGTGGTCCGGAGACCCAGTACTTC.

Of note for this clone: The junction departs from germline at one end; a sequencing error may be responsible. The V gene is TRBV29-1, the J gene TRBJ1-4; 8 nucleotides agree with TRBD1. This CDR3 has 12 residues. The germline gives CDR1 SQVTM, CDR2 ANQGSEA. The CDR3 sequence is CSVEDAETGVIF. In DNA form, the CDR3 reads TGCAGCGTTGAAGATGCGGAGACAGGGGTAATTTTT.

The chain recombines TRBV21-1 with TRBJ2-5; the listed D gene, TRBD1, was not tested against the DNA. TRBV21-1 is assigned pseudogene status. The CDR3 spans 15 residues. CDR3 in DNA: TGTGCCAGCAGCAAAGCCGACAGTAACCAAGAGACCCAGTACTTC. It yields the protein CASSKADSNQETQYF.

This chain connects TRBV11-2 to TRBJ2-2; no clear D gene. Trimming removed 5 bases at V and 4 bases at J, with 11 bases between. CDR3 length equals 14 residues. Looked up from germline, CDR1 is SGHAT and CDR2 is FQNNGV. The DNA for the CDR3 is TGTGCCAGCAGCCGGAGTATTAGCACCGGGGAGCTGTTTTTT. This sequence encodes CASSRSISTGELFF.

The chain is built from TRBV11-3 and TRBJ1-2; no clear D gene. The CDR3 is made up of 16 amino acids. Trimming took off 5 bases at V and 6 bases at J, with 22 bases between the two ends. Germline values: CDR1 SGHNT, CDR2 YENEEA. For the CDR3, the DNA is TGTGCCAGCAGCCAGGACCCGTTCGCGGGGAAGGATGGCTACACCTTC. This codes for CASSQDPFAGKDGYTF.

The chain joins TRBV13 to TRBJ2-3; possible D gene TRBD2, 5 bases. CDR3 size: 14 residues. V was trimmed by 4 bases and J by 2 bases, leaving 10 bases between them. In germline, CDR1 is PRHDT, CDR2 FYEKMQ (reference sequence). CDR3 protein: CASSSTGITDTQYF. As DNA, the CDR3 is TGTGCCAGCAGCTCCACCGGGATCACAGATACGCAGTATTTT.

This rearrangement joins TRBV30 to TRBJ1-6; D possibly corresponds to TRBD1 (5 bases). This CDR3 has 15 amino acids. Germline V gives CDR1 GTSNPN, CDR2 SVGIG (reference sequence). V was pared by 4 bases and J by 5 bases, with 15 bases between. The CDR3 sequence is CAWTLMGHNNSPLHF. CDR3 sequence (DNA): TGTGCCTGGACCCTGATGGGGCACAATAATTCACCCCTCCACTTT.

The chain uses TRBV2 and TRBJ2-7; unclear D gene. Looked up from germline, CDR1 is SNHLY and CDR2 is FYNNEI. This CDR3 region has 17 residues. Between the trimmed V and J ends, which lost 0 bases and 10 bases, there was a span of 25 bases. The CDR3 region has the DNA TGTGCCAGCAGTGAAGCGCTTCCCCCTAGTCCCATCGGAAACCAGTACTTC. Translation: CASSEALPPSPIGNQYF.

The chain couples TRBV4-3 to TRBJ2-7, with D possibly being TRBD2 (6 bases). Trimming stripped 5 bases from V and 0 bases from J, with 14 bases between. Germline lookup yields CDR1 LGHNA and CDR2 YSLEER. The CDR3 loop spans 15 amino acids. CDR3 bases: TGCGCCAGCAGCTCCCACCTGGGGGGCTCCTACGAGCAGTACTTC. Protein: CASSSHLGGSYEQYF.

The V gene is TRBV9, the J gene TRBJ1-2; maybe TRBD1 (5 bases). Trimming stripped 3 bases from V and 5 bases from J, with 14 bases between. Germline-derived CDR1 and CDR2 are SGDLS and YYNGEE. The CDR3 has 14 residues. DNA of the CDR3: TGTGCCAGCAGCGCCCTCCCAGGGCGGTATGGCTACACCTTC. Translated: CASSALPGRYGYTF.

The chain links TRBV5-6 to TRBJ1-1; TRBD1 agrees at 8 bases. CDR3 length equals 18 residues. In germline, CDR1 is SGHDT, CDR2 YYEEEE. V lost 4 bases to trimming and J lost 4 bases; unmatched junction nucleotides: 18. CDR3 coding DNA: TGTGCCAGCAGCAAGGAAGGACAGGGTGGAGGGTTCATCACTGAAGCTTTCTTT. Protein sequence: CASSKEGQGGGFITEAFF.

This rearrangement joins TRBV19 to TRBJ2-2; no clear D gene. This CDR3 contains 16 residues. Germline CDR1 is LNHDA and CDR2 is SQIVND (reference sequence). Between the trimmed V and J ends, which lost 5 bases and 4 bases, there was a span of 17 bases. The CDR3 protein is CASSSLTGSLTGELFF. CDR3 DNA sequence: TGTGCCAGTAGTTCTTTGACCGGGTCCCTCACCGGGGAGCTGTTTTTT.

The chain links TRBV10-1 to TRBJ2-5, with 11 positions matching TRBD2. Germline V lookup: CDR1 WNHNN, CDR2 SYGVQD (reference sequence). The CDR3 runs 15 residues. V lost 4 bases to trimming and J lost 11 bases; unmatched junction nucleotides: 12. The CDR3 sequence: CASSGGSGRVGEQYF. DNA of the CDR3: TGCGCCAGCAGTGGGGGTAGCGGGAGGGTTGGAGAGCAGTACTTC.